The 17 T cell receptor beta chains below come from one sample, sequenced in a study of OX40 agonist ivuxolimab in advanced cancers. Sequenced by immunoSEQ multiplex PCR; TCRdb stores in-frame clones only, minus some. The sample has some 90,000 clones, about nine tenths seen once. Here the sequenced sample was CD4+ or CD8+ T cells sorted from blood, taken in a trial of the OX40 agonist ivuxolimab. The receptor set was obtained from an adult with an advanced solid tumor such as melanoma, head and neck, liver or kidney cancer.

This clone showed up just once. This chain joins TRBV5-6 and TRBJ2-5, with 7 positions matching TRBD1. Germline V gives CDR1 SGHDT, CDR2 YYEEEE. V trimming: 5 bases; J trimming: 3 bases; junction bases outside the gene matches: 10. The CDR3 runs 15 residues. In DNA form, the CDR3 reads TGTGCCAGCAGAACCAGGGGGACGGGAAAAGAGACCCAGTACTTC. Residues: CASRTRGTGKETQYF.

The table lists this clone with a few counts. J is TRBJ1-1 and V is TRBV19; the D is unclear. The CDR3 is 13 amino acids. CDR1 LNHDA and CDR2 SQIVND come from the germline V gene (reference sequence). Trimming left V 5 bases short and J 5 bases short, with 12 bases between. CDR3 region: CASSSVSSTEAFF. Here the CDR3 DNA reads TGTGCCAGTAGTTCTGTCAGTTCAACTGAAGCTTTCTTT.

The J gene is TRBJ1-1, the V gene TRBV10-3; maybe TRBD1 (6 bases). The CDR3 runs 15 residues. From germline, CDR1 is ENHRY and CDR2 SYGVKD. V was clipped by 3 bases and J by 5 bases, with 16 bases between them. CDR3 DNA sequence: TGTGCCATCAGTGACCGGGCAGGGGTTCGTACTGAAGCTTTCTTT. It specifies CAISDRAGVRTEAFF.

This chain joins TRBV6-6 and TRBJ1-2; D is undetermined. The CDR3 runs to 15 residues. Germline CDR1 is MNHNY and CDR2 is SVGAGI (reference sequence). Trimming removed 7 bases from V and 8 bases from J, with 23 bases in between. The CDR3 DNA sequence: TGTGCCAGCATTGCCGATGGACTGAGGAGTAAGGGCTACACCTTC. It codes for CASIADGLRSKGYTF.

The V call is TRBV21-1, the J call TRBJ2-1; the table's D call TRBD2 went unverified against the DNA. TRBV21-1 is a pseudogene locus. CDR3 size: 22 residues. CDR3 residues: CASSKPGQGASSGRKSYNEQFF. For the CDR3, the DNA is TGTGCCAGCAGCAAGCCGGGACAGGGGGCGTCTAGCGGGAGGAAATCCTACAATGAGCAGTTCTTC.

V usage is TRBV6-5 and J usage is TRBJ2-7; D is undetermined. The CDR3 is 14 residues long. Between the trimmed V and J ends, which lost 6 bases and 2 bases, there was a span of 14 bases. CDR1 and CDR2 (germline): MNHEY, SVGAGI. Here the CDR3 reads CASSPSQDTYEQYF. The DNA for the CDR3 is TGTGCCAGCAGCCCGTCTCAAGACACCTACGAGCAGTACTTC.

This chain links TRBV7-8 with TRBJ1-4; a possible D gene is TRBD1 (6 bases). V was clipped by 5 bases and J by 8 bases, with 15 bases between them. Per germline, CDR1 SGHVS and CDR2 FQNEAQ. This CDR3 has 14 residues. The CDR3 region has the DNA TGTGCCAGCAGCCCCTTTCAGGGGATCGAAAAACTGTTTTTT. This codes for CASSPFQGIEKLFF.

This clone was found a few times. The chain carries TRBV7-9 and TRBJ2-1; 7 nucleotides align to TRBD2. Germline V CDR1 and CDR2: SEHNR, FQNEAQ (reference sequence). The CDR3 contains 19 residues. J gave up 0 bases and V 5 bases, and 16 bases lay outside the gene matches. The CDR3 coding sequence is TGTGCCAGCAGCCCCTCGGTTCGGGCTAGCGGAAGCTCCTACAATGAGCAGTTCTTC. Protein product: CASSPSVRASGSSYNEQFF. Full variable domain (rest looked up from reference TRBV7-9 and TRBJ2-1): DTGVSQNPRHKITKRGQNVTFRCDPISEHNRLYWYRQTLGQGPEFLTYFQNEAQLEKSRLLSDRFSAERPKGSFSTLEIQRTEQGDSAMYLCASSPSVRASGSSYNEQFFGPGTRLTVL.

The V and J genes are TRBV5-5 and TRBJ1-5, with TRBD1 matching over 9 bases. The germline CDR1 and CDR2 sequences are SGHKS and YYEKEE (reference sequence). V trimming: 1 base; J trimming: 7 bases; junction bases outside the gene matches: 6. The CDR3 contains 15 residues. The CDR3 region is CASSLIQGQGQPQHF. In nucleotides, the CDR3 is TGTGCCAGCAGCTTGATCCAAGGACAGGGGCAGCCCCAGCATTTT. Full variable domain (rest looked up from reference TRBV5-5 and TRBJ1-5): DAGVTQSPTHLIKTRGQQVTLRCSPISGHKSVSWYQQVLGQGPQFIFQYYEKEERGRGNFPDRFSARQFPNYSSELNVNALLLGDSALYLCASSLIQGQGQPQHFGDGTRLSIL.

The genes are TRBV11-2 and TRBJ2-7, with D tentatively TRBD2 (5 bases). The CDR3 sequence is 16 residues long. Germline assignment: CDR1 SGHAT and CDR2 FQNNGV. V lost 0 bases and J 7 bases, leaving 19 bases between the germline ends. The CDR3, as DNA: TGTGCCAGCAGCTTAGATCGGTGGGAGAGCGCTAGGGAGCAGTACTTC. Translating gives CASSLDRWESAREQYF.

CDR3 region: CASSLRNTGELFF. In nucleotides, the CDR3 is TGCGCCAGCAGCTTACGAAACACCGGGGAGCTGTTTTTT. This chain connects TRBV4-1 to TRBJ2-2, with unresolved D. V was pared by 5 bases and J by 2 bases, with 6 bases between. The CDR3 runs to 13 residues. From germline, CDR1 is MGHRA and CDR2 YSYEKL.

J is TRBJ1-3 and V is TRBV5-4; 8 bases align to TRBD1. V lost 5 bases to trimming and J lost 4 bases; unmatched junction nucleotides: 5. Looked up from germline, CDR1 is SGHNT and CDR2 is YYREEE (reference sequence). The CDR3 runs 14 residues. DNA of the CDR3: TGTGCCAGCAGTCAGACAGGGGTGGGAAACACCATATATTTT. Encoded protein: CASSQTGVGNTIYF. The whole variable domain, remainder taken from reference TRBV5-4 and TRBJ1-3, is ETGVTQSPTHLIKTRGQQVTLRCSSQSGHNTVSWYQQALGQGPQFIFQYYREEENGRGNFPPRFSGLQFPNYSSELNVNALELDDSALYLCASSQTGVGNTIYFGEGSWLTVV.

This clone was seen just once. This chain uses TRBV5-1 with TRBJ1-1, with TRBD1 matching 7 bases. CDR3 length: 14 amino acids. The ends lost 7 bases at V and 3 bases at J; junction bases unmatched: 9. Germline CDR1 and CDR2: SGHRS and YFSETQ. This CDR3 reads CASGPQGSDTEAFF. The CDR3 DNA reads TGCGCCAGCGGACCACAGGGGTCGGACACTGAAGCTTTCTTT.

The J gene is TRBJ2-3, the V gene TRBV7-6; weak D call: TRBD1 (6 bases). The V end was cut by 0 bases, the J end by 0 bases, with 7 bases between. CDR1 SGHVS and CDR2 FNYEAQ come from the germline V gene. The CDR3 spans 15 residues. The CDR3 DNA reads as TGTGCCAGCAGCTTAGCGGGGGCTAGCACAGATACGCAGTATTTT. Translating gives CASSLAGASTDTQYF.

The chain is built from TRBV7-6 and TRBJ2-5; 9 nucleotides match TRBD2. CDR3 length: 14 amino acids. Germline loops: CDR1 SGHVS, CDR2 FNYEAQ. Germline trimming cut 3 bases from V and 5 bases from J; bases unmatched to any gene: 4. CDR3 nucleotide sequence: TGTGCCAGCAGCTTTAGCGGGAGTAGGGAGACCCAGTACTTC. Amino acids: CASSFSGSRETQYF.

The V and J genes are TRBV6-1 and TRBJ2-5; 9 bases line up with TRBD2. J gave up 1 base and V 6 bases, and 3 bases lay outside the gene matches. Germline-derived CDR1 and CDR2 are MNHNS and SASEGT. This CDR3 has 14 amino acids. The CDR3 region has the DNA TGTGCCAGCAGAGAGACTAGCGGCCAAGAGACCCAGTACTTC. Its protein is CASRETSGQETQYF.

The CDR3 loop is CASSYSRLSEKLFF. DNA of the CDR3: TGTGCCAGCAGTTACTCGCGTCTTAGCGAAAAACTGTTTTTT. The genes are TRBV6-5 and TRBJ1-4; no firm D call. This CDR3 has 14 residues. The germline V gene has CDR1 MNHEY and CDR2 SVGAGI. V lost 0 bases and J lost 8, with 10 bases in between.